This T cell receptor beta chain emerged from a study of T cell repertoires in cytomegalovirus infection. Turning to the study itself: Newly reported HLA-C-restricted and thoroughly characterized HLA-B-restricted CMV epitopes were employed. Public TCR beta signatures were indicative of both CMV infection and a matching HLA type.

Study conclusions and caveats: There were HLA-C-restricted CMV-specific TCR beta clonotypes dominating the ex vivo response. Summed frequency of shared TCR beta families picked out CMV carriers who also had the relevant HLA.

CDR1 is MNHEY and CDR2 is SMNVEV in the germline V gene (reference sequence). The CDR3 covers 13 residues. V was clipped by 10 bases and J by 2 bases, with 11 bases between them. As for this clonotype: The antigen is undetermined.

TCRdb redid the calling of the reads with MiXCR, one entry per CDR3 protein. The sample holds 110,000 to 150,000 distinct CDR3 sequences, over 30% seen once. V gene TRBV27 combines with J gene TRBJ2-2, with D maybe TRBD1 (6 bases). The starting material was CD8+ T cells from cultured PBMCs, obtained from culture after CMV antigen stimulation. The source is a human donor in good health (CMV status not recorded). Some clones in this sample may be carry-over from other donors' samples. The CDR3, as DNA: TGTGCCATACAGGACAGAAACACCGGGGAGCTGTTTTTT. Its translation is CAIQDRNTGELFF.